These 6 T cell receptor beta chains share one sample of origin, sequenced in a study of cytomegalovirus exposure and HLA in healthy donors. PCR was performed using 60 Vbeta and 13 Jbeta primers. The repertoire was sequenced with immunoSEQ multiplex PCR; TCRdb's copy has only in-frame clones and lacks some. Among 90,000 to 150,000 clones listed, around 77% were seen once. Sequencing used PBMCs. The receptors were sampled from a man aged 18 to 30 in good health and CMV-seropositive.

This clone was seen a single time. The J gene is TRBJ2-1, the V gene TRBV18, with TRBD1 matching over 7 bases. The germline V gene encodes CDR1 KGHSH and CDR2 LQKENI. J gave up 1 base and V 6 bases, and 9 bases lay outside the gene matches. This CDR3 contains 16 residues. In DNA, the CDR3 is TGTGCCAGCTCGCAAGGGGGCCTAGGGTCCTACAATGAGCAGTTCTTC. As protein: CASSQGGLGSYNEQFF.

This clone was picked up a small number of times. The chain links TRBV7-9 to TRBJ2-1; D gene uncertain. The V gene lost 4 bases and the J gene lost 10 bases, with 20 bases spanning the gap. The CDR3 length is 15 residues. Germline V gene data show CDR1 as SEHNR and CDR2 as FQNEAQ (reference sequence). As DNA, the CDR3 is TGTGCCAGCAGCTCTGTCTCCTGGGCTCAATACGAGCAGTTCTTC. As protein: CASSSVSWAQYEQFF.

The chain joins TRBV29-1 to TRBJ1-1, with 7 positions matching TRBD1. The CDR3 totals 11 residues. CDR1 is SQVTM, CDR2 ANQGSEA, per germline. The junction had 4 bases not matched to a gene; V was cut back by 6 bases and J by 6 bases. The CDR3 reads CSVGQASEAFF. As DNA, the CDR3 is TGCAGCGTAGGACAGGCATCTGAAGCTTTCTTT.

This sequence joins TRBV6-1 and TRBJ2-3; tentative D call: TRBD2 (6 bases). The CDR3 runs 15 residues. With 6 bases removed from V and 2 bases from J, the gap between germline ends came to 15 bases. Looked up from germline, CDR1 is MNHNS and CDR2 is SASEGT. In nucleotides, the CDR3 is TGTGCCAGCAGCGGAGGGGCAGACCTCACAGATACGCAGTATTTT. It encodes CASSGGADLTDTQYF.

The CDR3 DNA reads TGTGCCAGCTCCCCCGGGACTAATGAAAAACTGTTTTTT. This translates into CASSPGTNEKLFF. V is TRBV18 and J is TRBJ1-4, with D uncertain. Trimming left V 6 bases short and J 2 bases short, with 7 bases between. CDR1 is KGHSH and CDR2 is LQKENI in the germline V gene. CDR3 size: 13 residues.

V is TRBV13 and J is TRBJ2-3; D unresolved. CDR3 length: 13 amino acids. Trimming shortened V by 4 bases and J by 3 bases, and 8 bases separated the two germline ends. Per the germline V gene, CDR1 is PRHDT and CDR2 is FYEKMQ (reference sequence). CDR3 region: CASSSRVTDTQYF. The CDR3 DNA reads TGTGCCAGCAGCTCCCGTGTAACAGATACGCAGTATTTT.